This TCR beta chain was identified in a study of OX40 agonist ivuxolimab in advanced cancers. Study overall: Participants averaged approximately 65 years of age (range roughly 23 to 85) and were about 85% male.

V gave up 2 bases and J gave up 5 bases, with 12 bases separating them. The CDR3 has 14 amino acids. Per germline, CDR1 SEHNR and CDR2 FQNEAQ (reference sequence). Profiled with immunoSEQ multiplex PCR; TCRdb holds only in-frame clones, not every one. This sample carries around 91,000 clones, roughly 87% of them seen once, and the ten largest clones take 0.15% to 0.2%. This sequence was found in an adult with an advanced solid tumor such as melanoma, head and neck, liver or kidney cancer. The gene calls are TRBV7-9 and TRBJ1-1, with D unresolved. The source was CD4+ or CD8+ T cells sorted from blood, collected in a trial of the OX40 agonist ivuxolimab. CDR3: CASSLLGGQTEAFF. DNA for the CDR3: TGTGCCAGCAGCTTACTAGGTGGTCAGACTGAAGCTTTCTTT.